Below, 6 T cell receptor beta chains from the same sample are listed, as sequenced in a study of graft-versus-host responses after intestinal transplantation. Profiled with immunoSEQ multiplex PCR; TCRdb holds only in-frame clones, not every one. Among about 120,000 clones listed, about 92% were seen once. Antigens for these TCRs are unknown. Sequenced material: unstimulated CD8+ T cells sorted from spleen or lymph node cells, taken before transplant. These receptors were obtained from a human donor who was the organ donor for an intestinal transplant.

This chain uses TRBV4-1 with TRBJ2-7; D is possibly TRBD2 (7 bases). V lost 1 base, J lost 3 bases, and 22 bases lay in between. The germline V gene has CDR1 MGHRA and CDR2 YSYEKL. This CDR3 region has 18 residues. CDR3 loop: CASSQGWGGQSLHYEQYF. Here the CDR3 DNA reads TGCGCCAGCAGCCAAGGATGGGGGGGACAATCCCTCCACTACGAGCAGTACTTC.

In the case of this clone: This CDR3 is also generated by other DNA sequences in the sample. The V and J genes are TRBV29-1 and TRBJ2-7; D call uncertain. Germline-derived CDR1 and CDR2 are SQVTM and ANQGSEA. V was cut by 1 base and J by 0 bases, with 1 base left in between. This CDR3 is built from 11 residues. CDR3 DNA sequence: TGCAGCGTTGAAGTCTCCTACGAGCAGTACTTC. It specifies CSVEVSYEQYF.

The chain couples TRBV4-3 to TRBJ2-7, with D unresolved. The germline CDR1 and CDR2 sequences are LGHNA and YSLEER. The V gene lost 0 bases and the J gene lost 3 bases, with 15 bases spanning the gap. The CDR3 has 16 amino acids. The CDR3, as DNA: TGCGCCAGCAGCCAAGATATCGGGCCTTTCTACTACGAGCAGTACTTC. This codes for CASSQDIGPFYYEQYF.

The chain recombines TRBV9 with TRBJ2-7; possibly TRBD2 for D (5 bases). The CDR3 has 13 residues. CDR1 and CDR2 from the germline V gene are SGDLS and YYNGEE. V dropped 4 bases and J dropped 8 bases, with 16 bases sitting between them. CDR3 coding DNA: TGTGCCAGCAGCCCCGGAGGTAAAGATCAGCAGTACTTC. The encoded protein is CASSPGGKDQQYF.

The chain employs TRBV4-2 and TRBJ2-7, with TRBD1 identical over 7 bases. Germline CDR1 is LGHNA and CDR2 is YNFKEQ. V lost 5 bases and J lost 5; bases outside the gene matches: 3. CDR3 length equals 12 residues. This chain's CDR3 is CASSSGTDEQYF. DNA for the CDR3: TGTGCCAGCAGCTCGGGGACAGACGAGCAGTACTTC.

This clone was counted a few times. The chain links TRBV6-1 to TRBJ1-3, with D perhaps TRBD1 (5 bases). V was cut by 4 bases and J by 8 bases, with 21 bases left in between. This CDR3 has 16 amino acids. Germline-derived CDR1 and CDR2 are MNHNS and SASEGT. The CDR3: CASSVGDFNGLHTIYF. The CDR3 nucleotides read TGTGCCAGCAGTGTGGGGGACTTCAATGGGCTACACACCATATATTTT.